The subject of this entry is one T cell receptor (beta chain). Its antigen is currently unknown. These data are taken from a study of cytomegalovirus exposure and HLA in healthy donors. Researchers ran the PCR with 60 Vbeta and 13 Jbeta primers. Sequencing was performed with immunoSEQ multiplex PCR; in TCRdb, only in-frame clones are kept and a portion is missing. The profile shows 95,000 to 150,000 clones, 70% to 90% of them singletons. The study's findings and limits: Among immune exposure information, only CMV serostatus was available. The investigators catalogued 150 to 200 TCR beta chains as cytomegalovirus-associated. A missense DCLRE1C variant was associated with V- and J-gene trimming of TCR beta chains in a later analysis, and an independent cohort replicated the association.

The CDR3 length is 14 residues. Trimming cost V 2 bases and J 7 bases; bases outside gene matches: 5. Looked up from germline, CDR1 is SGHTS and CDR2 is YDEGEE. The clonotype originates from a man younger than 35 in good health and CMV-seropositive. Input material: PBMCs. This chain connects TRBV5-8 to TRBJ1-5; 8 nucleotides line up with TRBD1. CDR3 region: CASSFKAGGQPQHF. The DNA for the CDR3 is TGTGCCAGCAGCTTTAAGGCAGGGGGCCAGCCCCAGCATTTT.